Sequencing of this TCR beta chain was carried out in a study of blood T cell repertoires in COVID-19. Study as a whole: The origin of the acute and convalescent COVID-19 samples was the United States, Italy and Spain. Sources were T cells, B-cell-depleted T cells, or PBMCs; the material itself was cDNA or gDNA.

Per the authors' pipeline: The authors estimated nucleated cell counts from reference gene primer amplification. TCRdb keeps only in-frame clones here, not all; method: immunoSEQ multiplex PCR. That table is the source of V, J and clone size, and D and trimming were worked out from the DNA. The sample lists over 30,000 clones; around 86% were seen once. This CDR3 region has 15 residues. Germline assignment: CDR1 MDHEN and CDR2 SYDVKM. V lost 8 bases and J 0 bases, leaving 14 bases between the germline ends. The sample taken for sequencing was peripheral blood. This chain uses TRBV28 with TRBJ1-5; possibly TRBD1 for D (5 bases). The sequence derives from a man in his 70s with acute or convalescent COVID-19. Here the CDR3 DNA reads TGTGCCAGCTCTACGGGGGGGTATAGCAATCAGCCCCAGCATTTT. Residues: CASSTGGYSNQPQHF.